A selection of T cell receptor beta chains follows, all from one sample in a study of CD8+CD57+ T cells in acquired aplastic anemia. TCRdb re-analysed the reads in MiXCR, keeping a single row per CDR3 protein. This sample has 250,000 or so distinct CDR3 sequences; roughly half occur once, and the top ten carry approximately 8%. The sample comprised sorted CD4+, CD8+, or CD8+CD57+ T cells (not recorded which) from PBMCs. The receptors originated from a human donor with aplastic anemia. Each CDR3 is given with its conserved first and last residue. D genes are given only for firm matches. Clone size is not always given. Where it is, it says once, few, many or a class for expanded clones.

D,size,length,V,J,DNA,CDR3
-,many,15,TRBV7-6,TRBJ2-3,TGTGCCAGCAGCACCGTGCGGAGGGGGCCTGATACGCAGTATTTT,CASSTVRRGPDTQYF
-,-,15,TRBV24-1,TRBJ2-3,TGTGCCACCAGTGCTTTCAGGGAAGACACAGATACGCAGTATTTT,CATSAFREDTDTQYF
TRBD1,few,18,TRBV4-1,TRBJ2-1,TGCGCCAGCAGCCAAGATGATCTTTTTGGGACAGGAGGCGATGAGCAGTTCTTC,CASSQDDLFGTGGDEQFF
-,many,15,TRBV15,TRBJ1-5,TGTGCCACCAGCAGAGATCTGTCGGAAGGGGAGCCCCAGCATTTT,CATSRDLSEGEPQHF
-,many,15,TRBV7-6,TRBJ2-6,TGTGCCAGCAGCTTAACAGGGTTGGGGGCCAACGTCCTGACTTTC,CASSLTGLGANVLTF
-,-,15,TRBV20-1,TRBJ2-2,TGCAGTGCTAGAGCTCCCCTCTTAGGGACCGGGGAGCTGTTTTTT,CSARAPLLGTGELFF
-,-,11,TRBV6-5,TRBJ1-2,TGTGCCAGCTACACGGGCTATGGCTACACCTTC,CASYTGYGYTF
-,-,14,TRBV7-6,TRBJ1-3,TGTGCCAGCAGTCCCGGGACAAGGGGAAACACCACATATTTT,CASSPGTRGNTTYF
-,many,15,TRBV7-9,TRBJ2-7,TGTGCCAGCAGCGCCCCCGGAAAAGGGGTAGGCGAGCAGTACTTC,CASSAPGKGVGEQYF
-,many,17,TRBV14,TRBJ1-6,TGTGCCAGCAGCCAAACATCGCGGACAGCACCCAATTCACCCCTCCACTTT,CASSQTSRTAPNSPLHF
-,many,12,TRBV11-1,TRBJ1-1,TGTGCCAGCAGCCCCGCGGGCACTGAAGCTTTCTTT,CASSPAGTEAFF
-,many,12,TRBV7-9,TRBJ2-1,TGTGCCAGCAGCTTAGCCGCTGGGGAGCAGTTCTTC,CASSLAAGEQFF
-,-,14,TRBV10-3,TRBJ2-1,TGTGCCATCAGTGAGACCACCTCCTACAATGAGCAGTTCTTC,CAISETTSYNEQFF
TRBD1,-,14,TRBV10-3,TRBJ1-4,TGTGCCATCAGTGGGCAGGGGGGGGATGAAAAACTGTTTTTT,CAISGQGGDEKLFF
-,few,14,TRBV10-3,TRBJ2-7,TGTGCCACTGGGTACGGGCAGGGAGGCTACGAGCAGTACTTC,CATGYGQGGYEQYF
TRBD1,-,14,TRBV7-4,TRBJ1-1,TGTGCCAGCAGCTTGACAGGGGTTAGCACTGAAGCTTTCTTT,CASSLTGVSTEAFF